Shown below are 9 T cell receptor beta chains from a single sample sequenced in a study of control samples from healthy donors and cancer patients. This table comes from immunoSEQ multiplex PCR, and its TCRdb copy is limited to in-frame clones, with some not included. The table includes some 82,000 clones, more than 75% detected once. Sequencing was carried out using blood. These receptors originate from a man between 50 and 59 years old in good health.

This chain joins TRBV19 and TRBJ2-7; 10 positions match TRBD2. This CDR3 has 14 amino acids. Per germline, CDR1 LNHDA and CDR2 SQIVND (reference sequence). Germline trimming cut 7 bases from V and 5 bases from J; bases unmatched to any gene: 8. As DNA, the CDR3 is TGTGCCAGTAAATCGCTAGCGGGAGCGAACGAGCAGTACTTC. Translation: CASKSLAGANEQYF.

The chain recombines TRBV5-1 with TRBJ2-2; D is unresolved. V was shortened by 0 bases and J by 4 bases, with 1 base between the two germline ends. CDR3 length: 12 residues. CDR1 and CDR2 from the germline V gene are SGHRS and YFSETQ. The CDR3 loop is CASSLATGELFF. The CDR3 DNA follows: TGCGCCAGCAGCTTGGCCACCGGGGAGCTGTTTTTT.

The genes are TRBV19 and TRBJ2-7, with D perhaps matching TRBD2 (5 bases). The CDR3 is made up of 13 amino acids. From germline, CDR1 is LNHDA and CDR2 SQIVND (reference sequence). Trimming pared 2 bases from V and 7 bases from J, leaving 12 bases between. The CDR3: CASSISETGEQYF. The CDR3 coding sequence is TGTGCCAGTAGTATAAGTGAGACGGGAGAGCAGTACTTC.

The chain joins TRBV7-2 to TRBJ2-2, with D unclear. The CDR3 loop spans 15 amino acids. Germline loops: CDR1 SGHTA, CDR2 FQGNSA. The germline V and J ends were trimmed by 3 bases and 1 base, with 9 bases remaining between them. CDR3 DNA: TGTGCCAGCAGCTTCTATGGACGGAACACCGGGGAGCTGTTTTTT. This sequence encodes CASSFYGRNTGELFF.

The CDR3 DNA sequence: TGTGCCAGCAGCTTATGGAACACTGAAGCTTTCTTT. This sequence encodes CASSLWNTEAFF. This chain connects TRBV11-2 to TRBJ1-1, with D uncertain. The CDR3 has 12 residues. CDR1 and CDR2 from the germline V gene are SGHAT and FQNNGV. Between the trimmed V and J ends, which lost 2 bases and 1 base, there was a span of 2 bases.

This chain connects TRBV5-4 to TRBJ2-5; D perhaps matches TRBD2 (6 bases). The germline V gene encodes CDR1 SGHNT and CDR2 YYREEE (reference sequence). The CDR3 loop spans 14 amino acids. Trimming left V 1 base short and J 0 bases short, with 7 bases between. CDR3 DNA sequence: TGTGCCAGCAGCTTGCGGGACTACCAAGAGACCCAGTACTTC. As protein: CASSLRDYQETQYF.

The rearrangement joins TRBV5-5 to TRBJ1-4, with D hard to call. The germline V and J ends were trimmed by 4 bases and 5 bases, with 15 bases remaining between them. Germline CDR1 reads SGHKS; CDR2 reads YYEKEE (reference sequence). This CDR3 is 15 amino acids long. The CDR3 DNA is TGTGCCAGCAGCGTCAGGTGGGGAGGGAATGAAAAACTGTTTTTT. It codes for CASSVRWGGNEKLFF. Full variable domain (missing parts from reference TRBV5-5 and TRBJ1-4): DAGVTQSPTHLIKTRGQQVTLRCSPISGHKSVSWYQQVLGQGPQFIFQYYEKEERGRGNFPDRFSARQFPNYSSELNVNALLLGDSALYLCASSVRWGGNEKLFFGSGTQLSVL.

Written as DNA, the CDR3 is TGTGCCACCAGTACTACGACAGGGGTAAGGGAGACCCAGTACTTC. As protein: CATSTTTGVRETQYF. This chain uses TRBV24-1 with TRBJ2-5; TRBD1 matches 8 bases. The J segment lost 5 bases and the V segment lost 6 bases, leaving 10 bases of the junction unmatched. The V gene's germline CDR1 is KGHDR and CDR2 SFDVKD. The CDR3 runs 15 residues.

The rearrangement joins TRBV11-3 to TRBJ2-1, with 8 bases fitting TRBD2. CDR1 and CDR2 (germline): SGHNT, YENEEA. The V and J ends lost 7 bases and 6 bases, in that order; junction bases with no gene match: 23. The CDR3 is 19 residues long. The CDR3 spells CASITLFLAGSYHTNEQFF. The CDR3, as DNA: TGTGCCAGCATCACTCTCTTCTTAGCGGGGTCCTACCACACCAATGAGCAGTTCTTC.